Detailed here is one T cell receptor (beta chain). Profiling relied on immunoSEQ multiplex PCR, and the TCRdb table lists in-frame clones only, not all of them. In the table there are about 110,000 clones, about 93% of which are singletons. The data were taken from a study of T cell changes during pregnancy in multiple sclerosis. V lost 4 bases to trimming and J lost 6 bases, with 19 bases between them. Germline lookup yields CDR1 GTSNPN and CDR2 SVGIG (reference sequence). This CDR3 spans 15 amino acids. The chain links TRBV30 to TRBJ2-1; D possibly corresponds to TRBD2 (6 bases). The sample in question was peripheral blood, obtained in the third trimester of pregnancy. The receptor was derived from a female donor with multiple sclerosis, enrolled in a pregnancy study. The CDR3 reads CAWTEPRLVSNEQFF. The CDR3 DNA reads as TGTGCCTGGACCGAACCGAGACTAGTAAGCAATGAGCAGTTCTTC. The whole variable domain, remainder taken from reference TRBV30 and TRBJ2-1, is SQTIHQWPATLVQPVGSPLSLECTVEGTSNPNLYWYRQAAGRGLQLLFYSVGIGQISSEVPQNLSASRPQDRQFILSSKKLLLSDSGFYLCAWTEPRLVSNEQFFGPGTRLTVL.